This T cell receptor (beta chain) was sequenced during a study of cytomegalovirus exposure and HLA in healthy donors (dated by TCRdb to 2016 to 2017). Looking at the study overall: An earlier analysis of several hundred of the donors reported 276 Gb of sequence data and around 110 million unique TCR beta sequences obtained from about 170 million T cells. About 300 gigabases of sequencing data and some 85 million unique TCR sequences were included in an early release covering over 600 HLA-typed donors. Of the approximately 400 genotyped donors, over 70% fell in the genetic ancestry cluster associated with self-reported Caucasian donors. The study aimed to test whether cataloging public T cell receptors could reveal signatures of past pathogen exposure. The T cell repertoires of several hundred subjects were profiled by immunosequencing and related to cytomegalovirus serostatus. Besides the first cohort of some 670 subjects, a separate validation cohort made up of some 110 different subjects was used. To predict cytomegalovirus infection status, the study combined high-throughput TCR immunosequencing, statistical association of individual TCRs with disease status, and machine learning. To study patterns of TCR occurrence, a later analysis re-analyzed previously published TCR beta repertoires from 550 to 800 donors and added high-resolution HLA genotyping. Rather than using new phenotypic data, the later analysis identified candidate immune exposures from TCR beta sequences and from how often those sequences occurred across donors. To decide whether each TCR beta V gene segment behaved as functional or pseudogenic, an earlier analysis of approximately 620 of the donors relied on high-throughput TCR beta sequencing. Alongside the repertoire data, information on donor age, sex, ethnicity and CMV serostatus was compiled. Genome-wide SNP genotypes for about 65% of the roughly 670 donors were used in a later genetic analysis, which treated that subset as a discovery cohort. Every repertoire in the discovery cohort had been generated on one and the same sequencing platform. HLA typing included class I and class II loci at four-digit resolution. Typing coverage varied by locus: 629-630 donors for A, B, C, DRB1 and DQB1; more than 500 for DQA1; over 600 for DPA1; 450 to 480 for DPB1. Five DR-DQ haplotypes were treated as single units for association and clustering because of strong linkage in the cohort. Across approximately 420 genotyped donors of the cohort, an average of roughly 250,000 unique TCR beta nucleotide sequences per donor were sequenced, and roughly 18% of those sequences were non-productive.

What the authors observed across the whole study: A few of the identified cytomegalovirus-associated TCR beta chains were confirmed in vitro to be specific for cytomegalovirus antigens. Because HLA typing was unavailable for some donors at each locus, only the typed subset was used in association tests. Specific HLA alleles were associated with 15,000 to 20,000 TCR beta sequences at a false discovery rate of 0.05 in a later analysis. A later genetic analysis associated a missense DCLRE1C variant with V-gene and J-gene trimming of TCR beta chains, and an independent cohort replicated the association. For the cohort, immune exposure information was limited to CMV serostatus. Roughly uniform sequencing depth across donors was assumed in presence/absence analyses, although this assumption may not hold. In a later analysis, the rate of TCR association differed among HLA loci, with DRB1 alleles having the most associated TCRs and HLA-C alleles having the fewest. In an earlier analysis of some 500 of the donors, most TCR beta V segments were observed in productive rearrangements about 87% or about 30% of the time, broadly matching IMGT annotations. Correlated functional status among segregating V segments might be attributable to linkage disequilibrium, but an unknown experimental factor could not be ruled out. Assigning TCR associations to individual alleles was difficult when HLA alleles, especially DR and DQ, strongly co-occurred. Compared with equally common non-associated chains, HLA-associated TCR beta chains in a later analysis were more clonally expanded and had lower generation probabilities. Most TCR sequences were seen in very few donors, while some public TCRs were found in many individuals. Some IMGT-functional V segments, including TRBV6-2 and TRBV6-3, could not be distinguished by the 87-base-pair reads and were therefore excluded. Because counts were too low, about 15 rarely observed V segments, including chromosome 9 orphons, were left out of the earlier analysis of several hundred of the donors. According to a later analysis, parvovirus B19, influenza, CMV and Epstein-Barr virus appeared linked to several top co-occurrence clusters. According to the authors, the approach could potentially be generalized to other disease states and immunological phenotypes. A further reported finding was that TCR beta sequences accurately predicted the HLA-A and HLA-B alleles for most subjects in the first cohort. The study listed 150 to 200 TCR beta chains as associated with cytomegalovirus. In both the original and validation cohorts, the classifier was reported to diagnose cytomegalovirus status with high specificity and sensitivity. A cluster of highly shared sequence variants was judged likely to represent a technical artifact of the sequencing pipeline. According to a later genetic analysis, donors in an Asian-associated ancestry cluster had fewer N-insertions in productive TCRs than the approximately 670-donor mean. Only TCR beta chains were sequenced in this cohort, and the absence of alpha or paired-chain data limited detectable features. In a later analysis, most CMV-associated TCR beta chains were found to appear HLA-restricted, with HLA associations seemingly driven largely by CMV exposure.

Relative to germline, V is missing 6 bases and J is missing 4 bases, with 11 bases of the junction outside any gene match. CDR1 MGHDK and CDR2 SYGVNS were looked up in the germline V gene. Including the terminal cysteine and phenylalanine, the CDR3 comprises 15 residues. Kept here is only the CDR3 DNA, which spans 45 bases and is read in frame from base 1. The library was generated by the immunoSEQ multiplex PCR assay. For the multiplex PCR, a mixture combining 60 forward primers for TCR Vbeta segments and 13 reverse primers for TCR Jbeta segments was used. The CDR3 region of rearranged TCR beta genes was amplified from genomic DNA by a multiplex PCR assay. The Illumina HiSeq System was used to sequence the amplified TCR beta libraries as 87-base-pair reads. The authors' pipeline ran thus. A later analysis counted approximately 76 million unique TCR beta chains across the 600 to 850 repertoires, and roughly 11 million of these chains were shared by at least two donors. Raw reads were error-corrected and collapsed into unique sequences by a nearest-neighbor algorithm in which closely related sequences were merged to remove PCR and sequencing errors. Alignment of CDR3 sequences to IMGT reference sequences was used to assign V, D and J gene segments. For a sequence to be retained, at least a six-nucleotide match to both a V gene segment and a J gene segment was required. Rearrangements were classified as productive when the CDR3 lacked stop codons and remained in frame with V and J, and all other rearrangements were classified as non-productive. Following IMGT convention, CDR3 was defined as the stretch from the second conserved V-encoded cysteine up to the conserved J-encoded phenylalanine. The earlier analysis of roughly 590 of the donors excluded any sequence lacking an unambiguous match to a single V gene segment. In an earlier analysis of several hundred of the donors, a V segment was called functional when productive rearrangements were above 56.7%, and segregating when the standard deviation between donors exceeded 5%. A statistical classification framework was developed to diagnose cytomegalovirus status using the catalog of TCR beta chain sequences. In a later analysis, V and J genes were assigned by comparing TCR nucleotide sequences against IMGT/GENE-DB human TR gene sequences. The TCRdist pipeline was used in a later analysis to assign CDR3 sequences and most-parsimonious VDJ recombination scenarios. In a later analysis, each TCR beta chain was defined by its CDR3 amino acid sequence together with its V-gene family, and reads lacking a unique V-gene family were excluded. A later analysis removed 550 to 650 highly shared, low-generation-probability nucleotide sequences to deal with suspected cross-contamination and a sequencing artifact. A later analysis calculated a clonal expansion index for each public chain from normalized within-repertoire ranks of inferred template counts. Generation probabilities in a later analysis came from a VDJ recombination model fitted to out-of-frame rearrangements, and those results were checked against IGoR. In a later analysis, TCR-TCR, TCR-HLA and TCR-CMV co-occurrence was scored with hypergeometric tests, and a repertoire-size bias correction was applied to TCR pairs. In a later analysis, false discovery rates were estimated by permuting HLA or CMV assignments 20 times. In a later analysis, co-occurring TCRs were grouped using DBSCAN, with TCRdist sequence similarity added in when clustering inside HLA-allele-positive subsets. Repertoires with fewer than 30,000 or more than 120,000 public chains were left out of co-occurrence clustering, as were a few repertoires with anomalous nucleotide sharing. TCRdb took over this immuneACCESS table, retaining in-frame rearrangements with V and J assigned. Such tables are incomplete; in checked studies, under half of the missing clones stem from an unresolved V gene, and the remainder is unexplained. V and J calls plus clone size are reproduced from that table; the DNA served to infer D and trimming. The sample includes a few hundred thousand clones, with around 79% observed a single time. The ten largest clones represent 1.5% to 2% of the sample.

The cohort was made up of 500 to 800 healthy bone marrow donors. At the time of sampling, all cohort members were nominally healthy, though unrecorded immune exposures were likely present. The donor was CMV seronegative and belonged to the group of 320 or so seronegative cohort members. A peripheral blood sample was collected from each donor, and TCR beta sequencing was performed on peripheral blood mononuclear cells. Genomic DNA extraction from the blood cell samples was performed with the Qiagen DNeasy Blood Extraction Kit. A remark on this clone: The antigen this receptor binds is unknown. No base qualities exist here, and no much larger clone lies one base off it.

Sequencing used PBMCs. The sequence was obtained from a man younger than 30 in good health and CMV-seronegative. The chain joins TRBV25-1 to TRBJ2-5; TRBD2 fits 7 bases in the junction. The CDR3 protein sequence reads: CASRDQGREGETQYF. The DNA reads TGTGCCAGCAGGGATCAAGGGAGGGAGGGAGAGACCCAGTACTTC.